Listed below are T cell receptor beta chains from one sample, sequenced in a study of breast tumors, draining lymph nodes, adjacent tissues. One entry per CDR3 protein results from TCRdb running MiXCR on the multiplex PCR reads. The data hold 190,000 or so distinct CDR3 sequences, with around 29% observed a single time. Sequenced sample: axillary lymph node tissue. The receptors stem from a female donor with breast cancer. Some clones in this sample may be carry-over from other donors' samples. Each CDR3 is given with its conserved first and last residue. The order of the fields is J gene, CDR3 length, clone size, V gene, D gene, CDR3 protein, CDR3 DNA. The D gene is left open where the match is weak. Some rows mark clone size as missing; the rest say once, few, many or name a class of expanded clone.

TRBJ2-1,15,many,TRBV20-1,TRBD2,CSARVSGRDYNEQFF,TGCAGTGCTAGAGTTAGCGGGAGAGACTACAATGAGCAGTTCTTC
TRBJ2-1,15,many,TRBV5-1,TRBD2,CASRPTSGGDNEQFF,TGCGCCAGCAGGCCCACTAGCGGGGGAGACAATGAGCAGTTCTTC
TRBJ2-6,15,many,TRBV7-3,NA,CASSPLNSGANVLTF,TGTGCCAGCAGCCCCCTGAACTCTGGGGCCAACGTCCTGACTTTC
TRBJ2-5,13,many,TRBV9,NA,CASSMGTEETQYF,TGTGCCAGCAGCATGGGGACCGAAGAGACCCAGTACTTC
TRBJ2-6,17,NA,TRBV2,TRBD1,CASSEGTGGSGANVLTF,TGTGCCAGCAGTGAGGGGACAGGGGGCTCTGGGGCCAACGTCCTGACTTTC
TRBJ1-4,16,many,TRBV24-1,NA,CATSDGRQGMKEKLFF,TGTGCCACCAGTGACGGCCGCCAGGGGATGAAGGAAAAACTGTTTTTT
TRBJ1-4,13,many,TRBV19,NA,CASSQGDGEKLFF,TGTGCCAGTAGTCAGGGAGATGGGGAAAAACTGTTTTTT
TRBJ1-2,15,NA,TRBV9,NA,CASSQTPAGVRGYTF,TGTGCCAGCAGCCAAACCCCCGCAGGGGTAAGAGGCTACACCTTC
TRBJ2-1,17,many,TRBV9,TRBD2,CASSVETSGRSYNEQFF,TGTGCCAGCAGCGTAGAAACTAGCGGGAGGTCCTACAATGAGCAGTTCTTC
TRBJ2-1,16,many,TRBV5-1,TRBD1,CASSIGGTGGYNEQFF,TGCGCCAGCAGCATAGGAGGGACAGGGGGCTACAATGAGCAGTTCTTC
TRBJ2-2,17,few,TRBV11-1,NA,CASSLSGTAQNTGELFF,TGTGCCAGCAGCTTAAGTGGGACTGCACAAAACACCGGGGAGCTGTTTTTT
TRBJ2-7,13,NA,TRBV2,NA,CASRDPGRNEQYF,TGTGCCAGCAGAGACCCGGGGAGAAACGAGCAGTACTTC
TRBJ2-3,16,NA,TRBV4-2,NA,CASSQVGTRGKYTQYF,TGTGCCAGCAGCCAAGTAGGTACTAGGGGCAAATATACGCAGTATTTT
TRBJ2-6,17,few,TRBV5-8,TRBD2,CASSLLAAPSGANVLTF,TGTGCCAGCAGCTTACTAGCGGCCCCCTCTGGGGCCAACGTCCTGACTTTC
TRBJ2-3,15,few,TRBV7-2,TRBD2,CASSSESGRFNTQYF,TGTGCCAGCAGCTCCGAGAGCGGGAGGTTTAATACGCAGTATTTT
TRBJ1-6,15,NA,TRBV9,NA,CASSVMGATNSPLHF,TGTGCCAGCAGCGTAATGGGGGCGACTAATTCACCCCTCCACTTT
TRBJ1-6,16,NA,TRBV5-1,TRBD1,CASSLTGGKGCSPLHF,TGCGCCAGCAGCTTAACAGGGGGCAAAGGGTGTTCACCCCTCCACTTT
TRBJ2-5,16,NA,TRBV7-2,TRBD1,CASSSPGTGYQETQYF,TGTGCCAGCAGCTCCCCAGGGACAGGGTACCAAGAGACCCAGTACTTC